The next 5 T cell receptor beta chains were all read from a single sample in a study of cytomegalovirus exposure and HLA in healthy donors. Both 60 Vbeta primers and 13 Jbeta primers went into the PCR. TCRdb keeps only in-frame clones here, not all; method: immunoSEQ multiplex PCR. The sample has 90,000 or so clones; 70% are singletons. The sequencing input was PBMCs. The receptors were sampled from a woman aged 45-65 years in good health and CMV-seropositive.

Here the CDR3 DNA reads TGTGCCATCAGTGGGACAGGGGGCTTGGATGAGCAGTTCTTC. Translation: CAISGTGGLDEQFF. This chain connects TRBV10-3 to TRBJ2-1, with TRBD1 matching over 11 bases. The CDR3 contains 14 residues. Trimming cost V 4 bases and J 8 bases; bases outside gene matches: 4. Germline CDR1 and CDR2: ENHRY and SYGVKD.

The CDR3 sequence: CASSPQGRTEAFF. CDR3 in DNA: TGTGCCAGCAGCCCCCAGGGTCGGACTGAAGCTTTCTTT. The gene calls are TRBV5-4 and TRBJ1-1; maybe TRBD1 (5 bases). The CDR3 has 13 residues. The germline V and J ends were trimmed by 4 bases and 5 bases, with 12 bases remaining between them. Germline assignment: CDR1 SGHNT and CDR2 YYREEE (reference sequence).

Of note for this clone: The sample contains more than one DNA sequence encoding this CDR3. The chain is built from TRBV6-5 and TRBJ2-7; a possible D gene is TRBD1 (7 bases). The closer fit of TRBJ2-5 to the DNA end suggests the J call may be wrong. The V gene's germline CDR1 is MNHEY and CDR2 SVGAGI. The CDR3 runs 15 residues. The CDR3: CASSYSQGGQETQYF. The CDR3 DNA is TGTGCCAGCAGTTACTCGCAGGGGGGCCAAGAGACCCAGTACTTC.

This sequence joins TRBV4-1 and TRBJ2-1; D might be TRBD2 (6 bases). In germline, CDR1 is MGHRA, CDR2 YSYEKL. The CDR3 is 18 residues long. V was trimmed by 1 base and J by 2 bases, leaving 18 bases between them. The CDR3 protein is CASSQGWVRESTYNEQFF. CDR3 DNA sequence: TGCGCCAGCAGCCAAGGGTGGGTTCGGGAGTCCACCTACAATGAGCAGTTCTTC.

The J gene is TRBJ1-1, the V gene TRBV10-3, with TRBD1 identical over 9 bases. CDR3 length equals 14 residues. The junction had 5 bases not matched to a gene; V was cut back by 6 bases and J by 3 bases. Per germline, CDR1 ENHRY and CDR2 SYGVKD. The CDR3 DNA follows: TGTGCCATCAGCGAGACAGGGGGAGACACTGAAGCTTTCTTT. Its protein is CAISETGGDTEAFF.